This T cell receptor beta chain was sequenced for a study of shared clonotypes between healthy human individuals. About the research overall: Contributing individuals were a couple of females and three males aged 18 to 49. For every donor, three CD4 naive, three CD4 memory, two CD8 naive and one CD8 memory plates were used.

Template for every sorted-subset replicate PCR totaled around 210 ng DNA, 30,000 to 35,000 T cell genomes. Data came from immunoSEQ multiplex PCR; TCRdb stores just in-frame clones and leaves some out. Here the sample spans over 1.4 million clones, roughly 96% being singletons. The V and J ends lost 5 bases and 5 bases respectively, with 12 bases between them. Germline loops: CDR1 SNHLY, CDR2 FYNNEI. The CDR3 contains 14 residues. The sample consisted of naive CD4+ T cells sorted from blood. Subset denoted: CD45RA+ positively selected. V usage is TRBV2 and J usage is TRBJ1-4, with D possibly being TRBD1 (6 bases). The receptor was derived from a man between 25 and 39 years old in good health. The CDR3 here is CASSRGWANEKLFF. The CDR3 DNA sequence: TGTGCCAGCAGTAGGGGGTGGGCGAATGAAAAACTGTTTTTT.